One T cell receptor beta chain is described in this entry. The germline CDR1 and CDR2 sequences are MNHNS and SASEGT. V lost 3 bases, J lost 3 bases, and 14 bases lay in between. The CDR3 extends over 15 amino acids. The data stem from a study of blood T cell repertoires in COVID-19. As for the study in general: Sample material is recorded as cDNA or gDNA derived from T cells, B-cell-depleted T cells, or PBMCs.

The method was immunoSEQ multiplex PCR; TCRdb's version includes in-frame clones alone and lacks a portion of them. The data hold some 460,000 clones, with around 90% observed a single time. The sample comprised PBMCs or T cells enriched from blood (not recorded which). The rearrangement joins TRBV6-1 to TRBJ1-2; D is unclear. This TCR came from a woman younger than 35 who had recovered from COVID-19. The CDR3 protein is CASSDDGSNYYGYTF. CDR3 nucleotide sequence: TGTGCCAGCAGTGACGACGGGTCCAATTACTATGGCTACACCTTC.